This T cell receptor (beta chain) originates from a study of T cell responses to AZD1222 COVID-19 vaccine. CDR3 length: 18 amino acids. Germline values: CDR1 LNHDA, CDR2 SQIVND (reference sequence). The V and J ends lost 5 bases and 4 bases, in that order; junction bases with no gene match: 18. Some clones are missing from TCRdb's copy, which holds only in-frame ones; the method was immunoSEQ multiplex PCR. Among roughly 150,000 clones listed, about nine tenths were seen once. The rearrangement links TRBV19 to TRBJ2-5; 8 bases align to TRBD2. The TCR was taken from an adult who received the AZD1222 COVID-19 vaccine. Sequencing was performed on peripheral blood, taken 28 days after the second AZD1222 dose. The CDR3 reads CASSQRLRSRGVGETQYF. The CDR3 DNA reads TGTGCCAGTAGTCAAAGGCTGAGATCGCGGGGGGTTGGAGAGACCCAGTACTTC.